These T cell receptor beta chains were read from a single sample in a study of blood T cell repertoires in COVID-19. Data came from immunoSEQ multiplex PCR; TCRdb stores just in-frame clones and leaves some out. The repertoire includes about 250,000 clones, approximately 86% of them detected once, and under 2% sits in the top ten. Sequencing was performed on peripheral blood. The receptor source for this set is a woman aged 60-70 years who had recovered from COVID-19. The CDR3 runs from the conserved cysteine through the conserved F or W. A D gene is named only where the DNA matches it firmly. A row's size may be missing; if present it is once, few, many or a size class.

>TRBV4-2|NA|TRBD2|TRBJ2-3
CASSQTLAGGPDTQYF
TGTGCCAGCAGCCAAACACTAGCGGGGGGACCAGATACGCAGTATTTT
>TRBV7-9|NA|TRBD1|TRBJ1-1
CASSLPGQGAEAFF
TGTGCCAGCAGCTTGCCGGGACAGGGGGCTGAAGCTTTCTTT
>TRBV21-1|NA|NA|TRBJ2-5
CASSKGVERGQETQYF
TGTGCCAGCAGCAAAGGGGTCGAACGGGGCCAAGAGACCCAGTACTTC
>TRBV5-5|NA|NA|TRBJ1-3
CASSSPAGGDTIYF
TGTGCCAGCAGCTCACCGGCGGGGGGCGACACCATATATTTT
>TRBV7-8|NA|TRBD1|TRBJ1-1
CASSFLDRLNTEAFF
TGTGCCAGCAGCTTCTTGGACAGGCTAAACACTGAAGCTTTCTTT
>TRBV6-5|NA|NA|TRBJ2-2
CASSYFLATGELFF
TGTGCCAGCAGTTACTTTCTAGCGACCGGGGAGCTGTTTTTT
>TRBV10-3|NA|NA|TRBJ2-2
CAISTQGLGTGELFF
TGTGCCATCAGTACTCAGGGGCTTGGGACCGGGGAGCTGTTTTTT
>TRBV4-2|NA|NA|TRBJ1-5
CASSQDGQGNQPQHF
TGTGCCAGCAGCCAAGACGGGCAGGGGAATCAGCCCCAGCATTTT
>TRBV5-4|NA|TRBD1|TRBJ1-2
CASSLDGTVYNYGYTF
TGTGCCAGCAGCTTGGACGGGACAGTCTATAACTATGGCTACACCTTC
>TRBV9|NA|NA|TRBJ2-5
CASSPRPAIQETQYF
TGTGCCAGCAGCCCCAGGCCGGCAATCCAAGAGACCCAGTACTTC
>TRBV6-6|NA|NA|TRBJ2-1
CASSSQGGTFNEQFF
TGTGCCAGCAGCTCACAGGGGGGGACGTTCAATGAGCAGTTCTTC
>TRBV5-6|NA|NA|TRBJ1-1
CASSRRGEAFF
TGTGCCAGCAGCCGTCGGGGGGAAGCTTTCTTT
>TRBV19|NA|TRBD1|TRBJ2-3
CASRRWGTAFQISTDTQYF
TGTGCCAGTAGGCGATGGGGGACAGCTTTCCAGATTAGCACAGATACGCAGTATTTT
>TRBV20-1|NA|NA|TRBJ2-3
CSASPIVREPRTDTQYF
TGCAGTGCTAGTCCAATCGTTCGGGAGCCCCGCACAGATACGCAGTATTTT
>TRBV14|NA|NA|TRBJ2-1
CASSLDFREQFF
TGTGCCAGCAGCCTCGACTTTAGGGAGCAGTTCTTC
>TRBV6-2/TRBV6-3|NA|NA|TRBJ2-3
CASSPTGGDTQYF
TGTGCCAGCAGCCCTACCGGGGGAGATACGCAGTATTTT
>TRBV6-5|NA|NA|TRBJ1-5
CASSTFRGQPQHF
TGTGCCAGCAGCACCTTCAGGGGTCAGCCCCAGCATTTT
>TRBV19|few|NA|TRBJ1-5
CATRKGNQPQHF
TGTGCCACTCGAAAGGGGAATCAGCCCCAGCATTTT
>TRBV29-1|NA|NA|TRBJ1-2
CSVGSRNNYGYTF
TGCAGCGTTGGGTCCAGAAACAACTATGGCTACACCTTC
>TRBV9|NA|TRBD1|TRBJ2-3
CASSSRDRDITDTQYF
TGTGCCAGCAGCTCCCGGGACAGGGATATCACAGATACGCAGTATTTT
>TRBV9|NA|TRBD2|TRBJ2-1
CASSVTSGYNEQFF
TGTGCCAGCAGCGTGACTAGCGGTTACAATGAGCAGTTCTTC
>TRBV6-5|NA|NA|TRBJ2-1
CASSYSSDNEQFF
TGTGCCAGCAGTTACTCCTCTGACAATGAGCAGTTCTTC
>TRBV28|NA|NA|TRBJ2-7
CASSVTGGGGYEQYF
TGTGCCAGCAGCGTTACGGGGGGCGGAGGTTACGAGCAGTACTTC
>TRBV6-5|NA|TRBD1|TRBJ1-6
CASTQGQVSPLHF
TGTGCCAGCACACAGGGGCAGGTTTCACCCCTCCACTTT
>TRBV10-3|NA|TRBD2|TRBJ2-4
CAISESSSGDPKNIQYF
TGTGCCATCAGTGAGTCTAGTAGCGGGGACCCCAAAAACATTCAGTACTTC
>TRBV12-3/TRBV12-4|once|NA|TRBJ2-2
CASSPPGTGELFF
TGTGCCAGCAGTCCGCCAGGGACCGGGGAGCTGTTTTTT
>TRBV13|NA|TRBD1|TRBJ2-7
CASSPGQGTWHYEQYF
TGTGCCAGCAGCCCGGGACAGGGAACATGGCACTACGAGCAGTACTTC
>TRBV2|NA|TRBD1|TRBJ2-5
CASSSQGEETQYF
TGTGCCAGCAGCTCCCAGGGGGAAGAGACCCAGTACTTC